This TCR beta chain was obtained from a study of blood T cell repertoires in COVID-19. Trimming took 5 bases from V and 1 from J; bases not matched to a gene: 4. CDR1 is MDHEN and CDR2 is SYDVKM in the germline V gene. CDR3 length: 15 amino acids. Original processing methods: The assay estimated nucleated cells by amplifying reference gene primers. Sequencing used immunoSEQ multiplex PCR; TCRdb keeps in-frame clones, though not all of them. D and trimming come from the DNA, and the V and J calls and clone size come from that table. The table includes tens of thousands of clones, over 75% detected once.

Sequences were obtained from peripheral blood. The chain couples TRBV28 to TRBJ2-5; 10 bases fit TRBD2. This clonotype was obtained from an elderly man with acute or convalescent COVID-19. CDR3 bases: TGTGCCAGCAGTCCGCTAGCGGGGGTCCAAGAGACCCAGTACTTC. This encodes CASSPLAGVQETQYF.